This TCR beta chain was obtained from a study of regulatory T cells in long-lasting Graves disease. General study findings and limits: Newly diagnosed patients had higher TCR diversity than persistent Graves' patients did.

Building the TCR beta libraries relied on iRepertoire HTBI primers, and CDR3 regions underwent Arm-PCR. MiXCR, applied by TCRdb to the multiplex PCR reads, yields one record per CDR3 protein. The sample has approximately 380,000 distinct CDR3 sequences, roughly 20% seen once. The time point here: persistent/refractory GD, antithyroid drugs over 5 years with positive TRAb. Extracted PBMC RNA gave rise to the TCR library. Regarding this clonotype: Its antigen is unidentified.

The V end lost 1 base, the J end lost 1 base, and 8 bases lay between the germline ends. Germline V CDR1 and CDR2: SGHTA, FQGNSA. This CDR3 has 15 residues. This chain uses TRBV7-2 with TRBJ2-1, with D possibly matching TRBD1 (6 bases). The sequence was collected from a female donor with Graves disease. Sample: peripheral blood mononuclear cells (PBMCs), taken when the disease was refractory, from a patient treated with antithyroid drugs. Here the CDR3 DNA reads TGTGCCAGCAGCTTAGATCAGGGGTCCTACAATGAGCAGTTCTTC. Residues: CASSLDQGSYNEQFF.